The clone carrying this T cell receptor beta chain occurred once. The data were taken from a study of blood T cell repertoires in COVID-19. Only in-frame clones appear in the TCRdb table, and some are missing; sequencing was by immunoSEQ multiplex PCR. The table has a few hundred thousand clones, around 90% seen once; the top ten hold 9% to 9.5%. The CDR3 length is 12 residues. Germline V gives CDR1 MNHEY, CDR2 SVGAGI. Trimming cost V 7 bases and J 4 bases, with 7 bases left between them. The sample consisted of peripheral blood. The genes are TRBV6-5 and TRBJ2-2; no clear D. This receptor was identified in a man aged 18 to 30 with active or convalescent COVID-19. The DNA for the CDR3 is TGTGCCAGCAAGAGCGTCACCGGGGAGCTGTTTTTT. Protein product: CASKSVTGELFF.